What follows describes a single T cell receptor beta chain. Its antigen specificity is not known. No clone much larger than this one lies a single base away; base qualities are absent. V is pared back by 11 bases and J by 4 bases, with 17 bases lying between the germline termini. The CDR3 measures 13 amino acids from cysteine to phenylalanine. Just the 39-base CDR3 DNA is kept, in frame starting at base 1. Per the germline V gene, MNHEY is the CDR1 and SVGAGI is the CDR2. TCRbeta CDR3 regions were amplified from genomic DNA by means of the immunoSEQ Assay, a bias-controlled multiplex PCR. The study's processing was this. Nucleated cell counts per sample were estimated from amplification of reference gene primers within the assay. To quantify the absolute abundance of each unique TCRbeta CDR3 rearrangement, sequence reads were collapsed and filtered. For each sample, productive Simpson clonality was calculated as the square root of Simpson's diversity index across productive rearrangements. TCRdb carries this immuneACCESS record with in-frame sequences only. Its versions omit some clonotypes, under half of them owing to an unresolved V gene in the studies checked, with the rest unexplained. Clone size and V and J calls were adopted from that table, with D and trimming inferred from the DNA. Within this sample are 150,000 to 200,000 clones, with about 90% of them counted one time only. 0.95% to 1.5% of the sample comes from the top ten.

Participants in the prospective study were aged about 18 to 95 years, lived in 20 to 25 United States geographic areas, and enrolled through a virtual design. To assign participants to cohorts, the prospective study relied on clinical history that participants themselves reported in a screening survey and a study questionnaire. In the prospective study, whole blood, serum and a nasopharyngeal or oropharyngeal swab were collected from each participant by mobile phlebotomists. Over an approximately 2-month period, participants in the prospective study had the option of providing additional blood draws and questionnaires. Prospective study blood samples were shipped either frozen or at room temperature before DNA extraction. This sample is drawn from a study of blood T cell repertoires in COVID-19 (dated by TCRdb to 2018 to 2021). For the wider study: Samples covering the acute and convalescent phases of COVID-19 were provided by collaborators in the United States, Italy and Spain. The material from the prospective study consisted of cDNA or gDNA derived from T cells, B-cell-depleted T cells, or PBMCs. Subjects who had been exposed to COVID-19, were actively infected with it, or had recovered from it provided the deeply sampled blood TCRbeta repertoires that made up the dataset. A freely available public database, intended as a resource for researchers studying the immune response to SARS-CoV-2, is where the repertoires were released. The samples were drawn from the first 160 participants of the ongoing ImmuneRACE study and from 1,254 subjects provided by 6 global collaborators. A de-identified subject ID, COVID-19 status, age in years and sex were almost always included in the sample metadata. Where available, HLA class I and class II types were taken from metadata supplied by the sample provider and were not determined by assay-based typing. Broader findings and caveats from the paper: Clinical and demographic metadata were provided uncurated, with the amount varying by source and participant.

The specimen was PBMCs or T cells enriched from blood (not recorded which). This clonotype was sampled from a human donor with acute COVID-19. The donor label of this sample is uncertain. The chain uses TRBV6-5 and TRBJ1-1; the D gene cannot be named for sure. The CDR3 corresponds to CAVTPGRSTEAFF. The DNA is as follows: TGTGCCGTGACTCCCGGGAGAAGCACTGAAGCTTTCTTT.